The 21 T cell receptor beta chains reported below all come from one sample, sequenced in a study of blood T cells in healthy people across ages. Alongside a J-beta primer mix, a sample-barcoded 5' primer served in a second PCR lasting about 7 to 12 cycles. TCRdb passed the 5' RACE reads through MiXCR, listing each CDR3 protein once. This table has 780,000 or so distinct CDR3 sequences, 20% to 25% appearing once. The same sample was also studied in work on T cells of mothers and their children.

Input material: blood. Receptor source: a boy aged 5-17 years in good health.

In this sample, this clonotype turned up a few times. As DNA, the CDR3 is TGTGCCAGCAGCAGCACCGGGACAGAAATTTTCCCTCGGGAGACCCAGTACTTC. As protein: CASSSTGTEIFPRETQYF. This chain joins TRBV6-2 or TRBV6-3 and TRBJ2-5, with 7 bases identical to TRBD1. V lost 6 bases and J lost 5; bases outside the gene matches: 21. This CDR3 is 18 amino acids long. Germline-derived CDR1 and CDR2 are MNHEY and SVGEGT.

V usage is TRBV2 and J usage is TRBJ2-4; no clear D. CDR3 length: 12 amino acids. V was trimmed by 8 bases and J by 6 bases, leaving 11 bases between them. Germline CDR1 is SNHLY and CDR2 is FYNNEI. CDR3 in amino acids: CASAALSNIQYF. The CDR3 nucleotides are TGTGCCAGCGCGGCCCTCTCAAACATTCAGTACTTC.

This clonotype came up a few times. CDR3 protein: CASSLVGTGVGELFF. The CDR3 nucleotides are TGTGCCAGCAGCTTAGTTGGGACAGGGGTCGGGGAGCTGTTTTTT. The gene calls are TRBV7-2 and TRBJ2-2; 10 bases agree with TRBD1. The CDR3 contains 15 residues. Germline CDR1 and CDR2: SGHTA and FQGNSA. The trim removed 1 base at V and 7 bases at J, leaving 3 bases unmatched. The variable domain in full, completed from reference TRBV7-2 and TRBJ2-2, reads GAGVSQSPSNKVTEKGKDVELRCDPISGHTALYWYRQSLGQGLEFLIYFQGNSAPDKSGLPSDRFSAERTGGSVSTLTIQRTQQEDSAVYLCASSLVGTGVGELFFGEGSRLTVL.

This clonotype was seen more than once but under ten times. The chain joins TRBV6-6 to TRBJ1-6; D is unclear. Germline V gene lookup returns CDR1 MNHNY and CDR2 SVGAGI (reference sequence). CDR3 length equals 16 residues. Trimming took 6 bases from V and 10 from J, leaving 22 bases between them. The CDR3: CASSGTANPGTSPLHF. CDR3 nucleotides: TGTGCCAGCAGCGGCACAGCCAACCCGGGAACATCACCCCTCCACTTT.

The chain's CDR3 is CASSPTSGMNFSPYEQYF. CDR3 bases: TGCGCCAGCAGCCCGACTAGCGGGATGAATTTCTCTCCCTACGAGCAGTACTTC. This rearrangement joins TRBV4-1 to TRBJ2-5; TRBD2 matches 11 bases. With the DNA end fitting TRBJ2-7 better, the J assignment may be wrong. Germline V gene data show CDR1 as MGHRA and CDR2 as YSYEKL. The CDR3 covers 18 residues.

The chain recombines TRBV5-1 with TRBJ2-1; D unclear. This CDR3 is 15 amino acids long. V was clipped by 0 bases and J by 4 bases, with 11 bases between them. Germline CDR1 SGHRS, CDR2 YFSETQ. This CDR3 is CASSLGGITYNEQFF. The CDR3 bases are TGCGCCAGCAGCTTGGGGGGAATCACTTACAATGAGCAGTTCTTC. The full variable domain, with the rest looked up from reference TRBV5-1 and TRBJ2-1, is KAGVTQTPRYLIKTRGQQVTLSCSPISGHRSVSWYQQTPGQGLQFLFEYFSETQRNKGNFPGRFSGRQFSNSRSEMNVSTLELGDSALYLCASSLGGITYNEQFFGPGTRLTVL.

The V and J genes are TRBV6-6 and TRBJ1-3; D not resolved. Germline V gene sequence: CDR1 MNHNY, CDR2 SVGAGI (reference sequence). The CDR3 covers 11 residues. V was clipped by 2 bases and J by 8 bases, with 4 bases between them. CDR3 DNA: TGTGCCAGCAGTTACGGGGACACCATATATTTT. Its translation is CASSYGDTIYF.

In its sample, this clonotype was seen a few times. V is TRBV5-5 and J is TRBJ2-5; TRBD1 agrees at 9 bases. The assigned J gene may be wrong: the sequence end matches TRBJ2-7 better. The germline V gene encodes CDR1 SGHKS and CDR2 YYEKEE (reference sequence). The CDR3 has 15 amino acids. The CDR3 spells CASSGAGTGIYEQYF. The CDR3 DNA sequence: TGTGCCAGCAGCGGAGCCGGGACAGGGATCTACGAGCAGTACTTC.

This clonotype was seen a handful of times. The chain carries TRBV12-3 or TRBV12-4 and TRBJ2-5; no clear D gene. Trimming pared 1 base from V and 13 bases from J, leaving 10 bases between. This CDR3 spans 11 amino acids. CDR3 nucleotide sequence: TGTGCCAGCAGTTTAGGCCTCCCACCGTACTTC. This gives the protein CASSLGLPPYF.

V gene TRBV20-1 combines with J gene TRBJ1-3, with D possibly matching TRBD1 (6 bases). V lost 5 bases and J 2 bases, leaving 13 bases between the germline ends. This CDR3 region has 14 residues. CDR1 DFQATT and CDR2 SNEGSKA come from the germline V gene (reference sequence). The CDR3 region is CSAHRVVAGNTIYF. DNA of the CDR3: TGCAGTGCTCACAGGGTCGTGGCTGGAAACACCATATATTTT.

V and J are TRBV9 and TRBJ2-2; D ambiguous. The CDR3 is made up of 14 amino acids. Between the trimmed V and J ends, which lost 1 base and 6 bases, there was a span of 10 bases. Germline CDR1 and CDR2: SGDLS and YYNGEE. In DNA, the CDR3 is TGTGCCAGCAGCGTATCCAGGTCTCCCGGGGAGCTGTTTTTT. This translates into CASSVSRSPGELFF. Full variable domain (missing parts from reference TRBV9 and TRBJ2-2): DSGVTQTPKHLITATGQRVTLRCSPRSGDLSVYWYQQSLDQGLQFLIQYYNGEERAKGNILERFSAQQFPDLHSELNLSSLELGDSALYFCASSVSRSPGELFFGEGSRLTVL.

As for this clonotype: One end of the junction does not line up with germline, which may come from a read error. This sequence joins TRBV20-1 and TRBJ1-2; tentative D call: TRBD1 (5 bases). The CDR3 length is 13 residues. The germline gives CDR1 DFQATT, CDR2 SNEGSKA (reference sequence). This CDR3 reads CSARGTDDYGYTF. In DNA, the CDR3 is TGCAGTGCAAGAGGGACCGACGATTATGGCTACACCTTC.

CDR3 sequence (DNA): TGTGCCAGCAGCTCGTTCCTTGGTTGGACAGGGACCGAAGAGACCCAGTACTTC. Translation: CASSSFLGWTGTEETQYF. The V and J genes are TRBV5-6 and TRBJ2-5, with 8 bases lining up with TRBD1. Germline lookup yields CDR1 SGHDT and CDR2 YYEEEE. Trimming removed 3 bases from V and 3 bases from J; junction bases left unmatched: 16. This CDR3 comprises 18 residues.

The rearrangement links TRBV6-4 to TRBJ2-5; 9 nucleotides align to TRBD2. Judging by the DNA end, TRBJ2-1 fits better; the J call may be wrong. Germline CDR1 and CDR2: MRHNA and SNTAGT. The CDR3 is 16 amino acids. CDR3 coding DNA: TGTGCCAGCAGTGATCAAGGCGGGGGGGCAATGAATGAGCAGTTCTTC. Protein: CASSDQGGGAMNEQFF.

As for this clonotype: One end of the junction varies from germline; a read error may be responsible. The chain joins TRBV7-9 to TRBJ2-2; maybe TRBD1 (6 bases). This CDR3 is built from 15 residues. Germline CDR1 is SEHNR and CDR2 is FQNEAQ (reference sequence). The CDR3 DNA sequence: TGTGCCAGCAGCTTAGGTGACAGGATCGCCGGGGAGCTATTTTTT. Translation gives CASSLGDRIAGELFF.

This sequence joins TRBV20-1 and TRBJ2-2, with D perhaps TRBD1 (6 bases). Deletions cut 6 bases from V and 0 bases from J, with 14 bases between. The CDR3 totals 15 residues. Germline V lookup: CDR1 DFQATT, CDR2 SNEGSKA (reference sequence). The CDR3: CSASKQGPNTGELFF. In nucleotides, the CDR3 is TGCAGTGCCTCTAAACAGGGCCCGAACACCGGGGAGCTGTTTTTT.

This sequence joins TRBV6-6 and TRBJ1-2, with D possibly TRBD1 on 6 matching bases. The V gene's germline CDR1 is MNHNY and CDR2 SVGAGI (reference sequence). Trimming cost V 2 bases and J 3 bases, with 13 bases left between them. The CDR3 consists of 15 residues. This CDR3 reads CASSYPTGRDYGYTF. In DNA form, the CDR3 reads TGTGCCAGCAGTTACCCCACAGGGAGGGACTATGGCTACACCTTC.

The chain couples TRBV6-2 or TRBV6-3 to TRBJ1-2, with D unresolved. V dropped 6 bases and J dropped 5 bases, with 10 bases sitting between them. The CDR3 runs 12 residues. Germline CDR1 and CDR2: MNHEY and SVGEGT. The CDR3 loop reads CASSPEGYGYTF. The CDR3, as DNA: TGTGCCAGCAGCCCCGAGGGATATGGCTACACCTTC.

A few counts support this clonotype. V usage is TRBV9 and J usage is TRBJ2-1; 13 bases are a match to TRBD2. CDR3 length equals 16 residues. V trimming: 4 bases; J trimming: 7 bases; junction bases outside the gene matches: 8. Germline assignment: CDR1 SGDLS and CDR2 YYNGEE. DNA for the CDR3: TGTGCCAGCAGCCTTACGACTAGCGGGAGGCTGAATGAGCAGTTCTTC. This encodes CASSLTTSGRLNEQFF.

This clonotype was observed a few times. J is TRBJ2-1 and V is TRBV5-1, with D maybe TRBD2 (6 bases). The V end was cut by 4 bases, the J end by 5 bases, with 16 bases between. Germline V gene lookup returns CDR1 SGHRS and CDR2 YFSETQ. This CDR3 has 15 amino acids. CDR3 sequence reads: CASSRGGSGDNEQFF. The CDR3 nucleotides read TGCGCCAGCAGCCGGGGAGGTAGTGGAGACAATGAGCAGTTCTTC.

The V and J genes are TRBV15 and TRBJ2-2, with a tentative D call TRBD2 (6 bases). Germline V gene data show CDR1 as LNHNV and CDR2 as YYDKDF (reference sequence). The CDR3 runs 18 residues. The V end was cut by 3 bases, the J end by 5 bases, with 22 bases between. Written as DNA, the CDR3 is TGTGCCACCAGCAGCAGAACGACTAGGGTCCTAAAGACCGGGGAGCTGTTTTTT. Residues: CATSSRTTRVLKTGELFF.